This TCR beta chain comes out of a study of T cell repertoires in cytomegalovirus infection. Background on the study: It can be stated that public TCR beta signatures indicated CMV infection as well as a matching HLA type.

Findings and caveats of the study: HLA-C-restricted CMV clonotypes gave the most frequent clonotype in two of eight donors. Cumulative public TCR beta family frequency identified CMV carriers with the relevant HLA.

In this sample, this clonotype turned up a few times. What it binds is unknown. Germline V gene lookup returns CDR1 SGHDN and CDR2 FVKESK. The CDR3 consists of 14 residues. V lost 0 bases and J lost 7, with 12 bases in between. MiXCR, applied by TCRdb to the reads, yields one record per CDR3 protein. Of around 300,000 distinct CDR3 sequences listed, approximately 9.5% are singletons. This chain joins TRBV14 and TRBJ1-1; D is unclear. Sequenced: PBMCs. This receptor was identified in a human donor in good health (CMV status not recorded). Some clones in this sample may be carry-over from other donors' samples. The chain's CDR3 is CASSQDPRGYEAFF. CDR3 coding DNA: TGTGCCAGCAGCCAAGATCCCCGTGGGTATGAAGCTTTCTTT.